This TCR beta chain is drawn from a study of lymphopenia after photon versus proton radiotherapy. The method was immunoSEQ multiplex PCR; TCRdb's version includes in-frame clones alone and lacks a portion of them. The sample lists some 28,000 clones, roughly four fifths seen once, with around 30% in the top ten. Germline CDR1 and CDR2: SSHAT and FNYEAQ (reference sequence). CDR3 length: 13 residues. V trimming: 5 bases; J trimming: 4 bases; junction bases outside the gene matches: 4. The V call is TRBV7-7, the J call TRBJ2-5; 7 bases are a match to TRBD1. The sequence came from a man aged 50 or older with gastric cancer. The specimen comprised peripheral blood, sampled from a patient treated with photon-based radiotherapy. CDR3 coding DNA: TGTGCCAGCAGCGGCAACAGGGGAGAGACCCAGTACTTC. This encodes CASSGNRGETQYF.